This T cell receptor beta chain was sequenced in a study of neurological immune-mediated disorders. Overall study findings and caveats: There were no CDR3 amino acid sequences shared by expanded clones across subjects, a result suggesting private repertoires in all groups.

The team produced cDNA through 5'RACE using 10-nucleotide random UMIs. TCRdb re-called the 5' RACE reads with MiXCR, one entry per CDR3 protein. The sample lists 31,000 or so distinct CDR3 sequences, 13% occurring once. CDR1 SGHRS and CDR2 YFSETQ come from the germline V gene. Between the trimmed V and J ends, which lost 0 bases and 0 bases, there was a span of 6 bases. The CDR3 has 14 amino acids. In its sample, this clonotype was seen many times. What it binds is unknown. As to time point: technical triplicate 2. Sequenced sample: CD4+ T cells from blood. The clonotype comes from a female donor with HTLV-1-associated myelopathy (HAM/TSP). V and J are TRBV5-1 and TRBJ2-5, with D unresolved. Here the CDR3 DNA reads TGCGCCAGCAGCTTGGGGGGTTACCAAGAGACCCAGTACTTC. This codes for CASSLGGYQETQYF.